This record concerns one T cell receptor beta chain sequence. Its antigen is undetermined. The entry originates in a study of CD8+CD57+ T cells in acquired aplastic anemia. Study summary: Healthy donor CD4+ cell samples had a mean of roughly 9.8 million reads. The study, taken as a whole, reports: Researchers reported that CD8+ Simpson's diversity was not significantly different in patients versus controls.

TCR beta VDJ and CDR3 were profiled, and genomic DNA was the template. In TCRdb, the reads were re-called with MiXCR into one record per CDR3 protein. Here the sample spans about 180,000 distinct CDR3 sequences, 35% to 50% being singletons. V was cut by 6 bases and J by 5 bases, with 12 bases left in between. Germline V lookup: CDR1 KGHDR, CDR2 SFDVKD. The CDR3 is 13 amino acids. The TCR comes from a human donor in good health. Sequencing was performed on sorted CD4+, CD8+, or CD8+CD57+ T cells (not recorded which) from PBMCs. This chain uses TRBV24-1 with TRBJ2-5; D is unclear. CDR3 in DNA: TGTGCCACCAGTACCCCGGTAGGGGAGACCCAGTACTTC. Protein: CATSTPVGETQYF.